Below, one TCR beta chain is given with its context. Antigen unknown. The TCR beta cDNA came from 5'RACE template switching with UMIs. TCRdb derives one entry per CDR3 protein from the 5' RACE reads, leaving out DNA. Recorded for this sample: more than 250,000 distinct CDR3 sequences. The CDR3 loop spans 15 amino acids. CDR1 and CDR2 (germline): MNHEY, SVGAGI. The sample originates from a study of T cells expressing NK-cell markers. About the study: It was from sorted CD3+CD56+NKG2C+, CD3+CD56+NKG2C- and CD3+CD56-NKG2C+ T cells that TCR beta repertoires came. Overall study results and limits: One observes that, in four donors, these clonotypes were also the leading ones within the CD3+CD56-NKG2C+ fraction.

The sequence derives from a man aged 18 to 30 in good health. Material for sequencing was blood T cells: a sorted CD56 or NKG2C T cell subset, CD4+ or CD8+ T cells, or bulk PBMC T cells (not recorded which). V is TRBV6-5 and J is TRBJ1-5. The CDR3 sequence: CASSYSVGSNQPQHF.